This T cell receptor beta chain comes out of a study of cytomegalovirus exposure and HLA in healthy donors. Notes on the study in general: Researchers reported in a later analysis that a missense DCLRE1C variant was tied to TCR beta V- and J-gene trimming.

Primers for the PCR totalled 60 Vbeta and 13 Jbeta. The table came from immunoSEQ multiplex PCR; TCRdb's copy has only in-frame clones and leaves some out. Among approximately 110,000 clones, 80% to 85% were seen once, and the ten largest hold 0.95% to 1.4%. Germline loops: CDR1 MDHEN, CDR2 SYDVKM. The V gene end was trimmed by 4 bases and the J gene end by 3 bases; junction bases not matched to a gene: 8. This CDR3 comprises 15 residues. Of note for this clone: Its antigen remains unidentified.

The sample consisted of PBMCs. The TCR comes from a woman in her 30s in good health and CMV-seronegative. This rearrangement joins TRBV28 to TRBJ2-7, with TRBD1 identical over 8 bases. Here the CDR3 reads CASSSVGTGRYEQYF. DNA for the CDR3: TGTGCCAGCAGTTCCGTCGGGACAGGACGCTACGAGCAGTACTTC.